This is a list of T cell receptor beta chains from one sample in a study of blood T cells in healthy people across ages. TCRdb reanalysed the 5' RACE reads using MiXCR and keeps one entry per CDR3 protein. In the table there are 1.4 million or so distinct CDR3 sequences, roughly two fifths of which are singletons. Sequenced material: blood. All receptors come from a woman between 18 and 29 years old in good health. The CDR3 runs from the conserved cysteine through the conserved F or W. The order of the fields is V gene, J gene, clone size, D gene, CDR3 DNA, CDR3 protein. The D gene is left open where the match is weak. For some rows the clone size is stated as once, few or many, or as a class when expanded; others skip it.

TRBV18,TRBJ2-1,few,TRBD1,TGTGCCAGCTCACCAGCCACTAGGGGGCACAATGAGCAGTTCTTC,CASSPATRGHNEQFF
TRBV10-2,TRBJ2-3,few,-,TGCGCCAGCAGTGAACATCCCTGGGATACGCAGTATTTT,CASSEHPWDTQYF
TRBV29-1,TRBJ1-1,-,-,TGCAGCGTTGAAAAGCCTATGAACACTGAAGCTTTCTTT,CSVEKPMNTEAFF
TRBV2,TRBJ2-5,-,-,TGTGCCAGCAGTGAAGGCGTCCCCCCACAAGAGACCCAGTACTTC,CASSEGVPPQETQYF
TRBV5-1,TRBJ2-5,-,-,TGCGCCAGCAGGCCCTATAGCTACCCGAGCCAAGAGACCCAGTACTTC,CASRPYSYPSQETQYF
TRBV3-1,TRBJ2-7,few,TRBD2,TGTGCCAGCAGCCCTACTAGCGGGAGGGCCTTCTACAATGAGCAGTACTTC,CASSPTSGRAFYNEQYF
TRBV15,TRBJ2-7,few,-,TGTGCCACCAGCCTAACCGGAAGCCTCTCCTACGAGCAGTACTTC,CATSLTGSLSYEQYF
TRBV4-1,TRBJ1-1,few,-,TGCGCCAGCAGCCAAGACGAGGCACTCAGGGCCCGGGGCACTGAAGCTTTCTTT,CASSQDEALRARGTEAFF
TRBV27,TRBJ2-7,-,-,TGTGCCAGCAGTTTATTGTCTAGCCACCTCTACGAGCAGTACTTC,CASSLLSSHLYEQYF
TRBV27,TRBJ1-4,-,TRBD1,TGTGCCAGCAGGGAGGGACGGGACAGAGGACTGTTTTTT,CASREGRDRGLFF
TRBV20-1,TRBJ2-1,few,TRBD2,TGCAGTGCTAGTGGCGGGAGCGGGGTCTACAATGAGCAGTTCTTC,CSASGGSGVYNEQFF
TRBV14,TRBJ1-1,-,TRBD1,TGTGCCAGCAGCAATCGGACAGGGTGGCTCACTGAAGCTTTCTTT,CASSNRTGWLTEAFF
TRBV9,TRBJ2-7,few,-,TGTGCCAGCAGCGTAGAGGGGAGAGGGGGGGACAACGAGCAGTACTTC,CASSVEGRGGDNEQYF
TRBV18,TRBJ2-3,-,-,TGTGCCAGCTCACCCCGGGACACACAGAGGGTTACGCAGTATTTT,CASSPRDTQRVTQYF
TRBV5-4,TRBJ1-2,few,-,TGTGCCAGCAGCCGGGGGGGTCGGGGGCAAGACTATGGCTACACCTTC,CASSRGGRGQDYGYTF
TRBV27,TRBJ2-7,-,TRBD2,TGTGTCAGCGCGCCGGGACTAGCGGGATCCTACGAGCAGTACTTC,CVSAPGLAGSYEQYF
TRBV21-1,TRBJ2-4,once,-,TGCGCCAGCGGCAAACCTTGGGGCCTAGCCTGTGGACCTAGACTAAACATTCAGTACTTC,CASGKPWGLACGPRLNIQYF
TRBV30,TRBJ1-1,-,-,TGTGCCTGGGCGGGACAATTGGACACTGAAGCTTTCTTT,CAWAGQLDTEAFF
TRBV5-1,TRBJ2-3,few,TRBD2,TGCGCCAGCAGCTCCGGGACTACTGGAGATACGCAGTATTTT,CASSSGTTGDTQYF
TRBV29-1,TRBJ2-7,-,-,TGCGGCGTTGGAGGGTTCTGGAGCTCCTACGAGCAGTACTTC,CGVGGFWSSYEQYF
TRBV15,TRBJ2-3,once,-,TGTGCCACCAGCAGAGATTCCTTGGACACGCAGTATTTT,CATSRDSLDTQYF
TRBV4-1,TRBJ2-7,-,-,TGCGCCAGCACACAAACCGGGACGGAATACGAGCAGTACTTC,CASTQTGTEYEQYF
TRBV20-1,TRBJ2-1,-,TRBD2,TGCAGTGCTAGAGATGCGGGAGGTTTTGGTGAGCAGTTCTTC,CSARDAGGFGEQFF
TRBV6-6,TRBJ1-1,once,TRBD1,TGTGCCAGCAGTTACCCTCAGGGGGTCAACACTGAAGCTTTCTTT,CASSYPQGVNTEAFF
TRBV25-1,TRBJ1-2,-,TRBD1,TGTGCCAGCAGTGAACCAGGGGGCTATTTTGGCTACACCTTC,CASSEPGGYFGYTF
TRBV2,TRBJ2-3,-,-,TGTGCCAGCAGACCCTTTTTCACAGATACGCAGTATTTT,CASRPFFTDTQYF
TRBV5-1,TRBJ2-7,-,TRBD1,TGCGCCAGCAGCGCCAGGGGGCAGGCCTACGAGCAGTACTTC,CASSARGQAYEQYF
TRBV18,TRBJ1-2,few,TRBD1,TGTGCCAGCTCCAAGATTGACAGGGCAGGAAATGGCTACACCTTC,CASSKIDRAGNGYTF
TRBV3-1,TRBJ1-5,-,-,TGTGCCAGCAGCCAAGGCGACGAGAGCAATCAGCCCCAGCATTTT,CASSQGDESNQPQHF
TRBV7-2,TRBJ2-7,few,-,TGTGCCAGCAGCTTTTCAGGAAGAAGGCCCTACGAGCAGTACTTC,CASSFSGRRPYEQYF
TRBV7-2,TRBJ2-1,few,-,TGTGCCAGCAGCACCGGACAGGAGGGTGAGCAGTTCTTC,CASSTGQEGEQFF
TRBV4-2,TRBJ2-1,many,-,TGTGCCAGCAGCCAAGGCGGGACTCTCAATTCGATGTTCTTC,CASSQGGTLNSMFF
TRBV20-1,TRBJ2-7,-,TRBD1,TGCAGTGCTACTGGACAGGATACTATCTACGAGCAGTACTTC,CSATGQDTIYEQYF
TRBV30,TRBJ1-2,-,TRBD1,TGTGCCTGGAGTCTGACAGGGAACTATGGCTACACCTTC,CAWSLTGNYGYTF
TRBV6-2/TRBV6-3,TRBJ2-1,few,-,TGTGCCAGCAGTTACGGCGGGGTTAGCTCCTACAATGAGCAGTTCTTC,CASSYGGVSSYNEQFF
TRBV7-2,TRBJ2-7,-,-,TGTGCCAGCAGCTTAGCAGGTCGCGGGGGCTACTCCTACGAGCAGTACTTC,CASSLAGRGGYSYEQYF
TRBV15,TRBJ2-3,-,-,TGTGCCACCAGTTGGGGGGCAGGGACGGAGGCAGATACGCAGTATTTT,CATSWGAGTEADTQYF
TRBV24-1,TRBJ2-3,few,-,TGTGCCACCAGTGATCCAGGACAGTCTAGCACAGATACGCAGTATTTT,CATSDPGQSSTDTQYF
TRBV20-1,TRBJ2-7,few,TRBD1,TGCAGTGCTAGGACCGGGACAGGGACCCACGAGCAGTACTTC,CSARTGTGTHEQYF
TRBV28,TRBJ2-5,few,-,TGTGCCAGCAGTTTGAAGGACTTGCTCCAAGAGACCCAGTACTTC,CASSLKDLLQETQYF
TRBV9,TRBJ2-7,-,TRBD1,TGTGCCAGCAGCGTTTGGGACAGCTCCTACGAGCAGTACTTC,CASSVWDSSYEQYF
TRBV9,TRBJ2-7,few,-,TGTGCCAGCAGTCAGTGGGGGCGGATAGACGAGCAGTACTTC,CASSQWGRIDEQYF